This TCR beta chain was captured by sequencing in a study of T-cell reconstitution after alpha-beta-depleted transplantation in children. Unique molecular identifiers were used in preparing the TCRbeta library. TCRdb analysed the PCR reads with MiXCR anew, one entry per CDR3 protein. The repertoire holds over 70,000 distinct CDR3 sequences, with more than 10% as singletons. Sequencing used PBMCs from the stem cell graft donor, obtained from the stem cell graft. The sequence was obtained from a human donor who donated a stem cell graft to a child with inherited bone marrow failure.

The CDR3 loop is CSPPRDRVIGELFF. CDR3 DNA sequence: TGCAGCCCCCCTCGGGACAGGGTGATCGGGGAGCTGTTTTTT. The V and J genes are TRBV29-1 and TRBJ2-2; 9 bases are shared with TRBD1. From germline, CDR1 is SQVTM and CDR2 ANQGSEA. V shed 8 bases and J 7 bases; nucleotides not matched to a gene: 11. The CDR3 has 14 residues.